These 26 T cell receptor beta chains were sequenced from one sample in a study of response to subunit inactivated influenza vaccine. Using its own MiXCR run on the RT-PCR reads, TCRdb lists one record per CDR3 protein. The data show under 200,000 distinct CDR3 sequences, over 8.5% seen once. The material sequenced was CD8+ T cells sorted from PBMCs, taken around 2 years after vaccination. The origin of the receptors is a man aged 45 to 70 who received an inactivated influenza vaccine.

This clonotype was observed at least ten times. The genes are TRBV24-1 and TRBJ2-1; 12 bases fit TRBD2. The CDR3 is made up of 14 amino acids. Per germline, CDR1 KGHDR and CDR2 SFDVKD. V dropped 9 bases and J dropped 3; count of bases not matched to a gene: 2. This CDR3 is CATATSGGYNEQFF. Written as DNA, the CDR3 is TGTGCCACCGCGACTAGCGGGGGCTACAATGAGCAGTTCTTC.

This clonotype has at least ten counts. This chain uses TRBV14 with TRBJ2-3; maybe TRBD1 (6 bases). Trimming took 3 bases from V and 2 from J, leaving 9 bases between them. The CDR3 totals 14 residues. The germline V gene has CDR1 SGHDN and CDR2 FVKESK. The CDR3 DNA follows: TGTGCCAGCAGCCAGGGACACCCCACAGATACGCAGTATTTT. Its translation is CASSQGHPTDTQYF.

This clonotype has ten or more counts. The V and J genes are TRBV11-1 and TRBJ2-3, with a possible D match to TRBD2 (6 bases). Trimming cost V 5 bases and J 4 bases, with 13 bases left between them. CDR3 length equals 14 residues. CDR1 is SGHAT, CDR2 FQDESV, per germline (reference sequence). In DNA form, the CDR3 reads TGTGCCAGCAGCAGACCTTCTAGCGCAGATACGCAGTATTTT. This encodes CASSRPSSADTQYF.

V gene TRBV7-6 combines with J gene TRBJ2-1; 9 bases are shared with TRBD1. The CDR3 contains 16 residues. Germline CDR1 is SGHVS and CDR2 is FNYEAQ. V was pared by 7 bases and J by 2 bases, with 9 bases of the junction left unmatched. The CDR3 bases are TGTGCCAGCACGGAGGATACAGGGGGCCCCTACAATGAGCAGTTCTTC. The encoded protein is CASTEDTGGPYNEQFF.

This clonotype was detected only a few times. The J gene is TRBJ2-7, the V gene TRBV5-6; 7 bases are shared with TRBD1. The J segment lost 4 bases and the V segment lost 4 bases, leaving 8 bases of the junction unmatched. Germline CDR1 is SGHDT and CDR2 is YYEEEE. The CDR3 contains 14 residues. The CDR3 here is CASSQGTESYEQYF. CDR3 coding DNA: TGTGCCAGCAGCCAGGGGACAGAGAGTTACGAGCAGTACTTC.

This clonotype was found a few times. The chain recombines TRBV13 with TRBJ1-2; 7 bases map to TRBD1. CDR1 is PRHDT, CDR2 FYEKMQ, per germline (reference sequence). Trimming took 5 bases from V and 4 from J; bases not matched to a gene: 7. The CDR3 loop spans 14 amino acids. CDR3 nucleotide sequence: TGTGCCAGCAGCACGGGACAGCAACTCTATGGCTACACCTTC. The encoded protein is CASSTGQQLYGYTF.

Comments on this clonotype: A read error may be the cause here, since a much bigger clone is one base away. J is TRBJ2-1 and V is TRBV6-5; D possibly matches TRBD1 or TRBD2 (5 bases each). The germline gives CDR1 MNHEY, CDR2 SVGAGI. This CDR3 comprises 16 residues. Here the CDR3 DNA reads TGTGCCAGCAGTTACCGGATACGGGACGCATACAAGGAGCAGTTCTTC. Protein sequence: CASSYRIRDAYKEQFF.

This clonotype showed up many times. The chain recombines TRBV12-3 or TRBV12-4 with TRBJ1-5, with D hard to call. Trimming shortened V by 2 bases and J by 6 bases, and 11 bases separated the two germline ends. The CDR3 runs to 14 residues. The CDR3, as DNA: TGTGCCAGCAGTTTATACGGGTCAGGTCAGCCCCAGCATTTT. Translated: CASSLYGSGQPQHF.

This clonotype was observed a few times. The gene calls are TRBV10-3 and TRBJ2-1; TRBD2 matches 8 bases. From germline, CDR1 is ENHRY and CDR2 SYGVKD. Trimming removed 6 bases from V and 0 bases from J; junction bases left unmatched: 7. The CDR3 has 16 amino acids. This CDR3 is CAISPTSGSSYNEQFF. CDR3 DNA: TGTGCCATCAGCCCCACTAGCGGTAGCTCCTACAATGAGCAGTTCTTC.

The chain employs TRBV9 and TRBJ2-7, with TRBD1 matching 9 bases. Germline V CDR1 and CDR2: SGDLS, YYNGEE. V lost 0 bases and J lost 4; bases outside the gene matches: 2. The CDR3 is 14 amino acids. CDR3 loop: CASSVEQGAYEQYF. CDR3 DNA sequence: TGTGCCAGCAGCGTAGAACAGGGGGCATACGAGCAGTACTTC.

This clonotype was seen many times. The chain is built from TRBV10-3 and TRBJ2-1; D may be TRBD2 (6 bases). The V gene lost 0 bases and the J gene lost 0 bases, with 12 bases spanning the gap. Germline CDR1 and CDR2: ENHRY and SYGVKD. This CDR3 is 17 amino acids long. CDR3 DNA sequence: TGTGCCATCAGTGAGTCCATCGGGAGCGTCTCCTACAATGAGCAGTTCTTC. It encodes CAISESIGSVSYNEQFF.

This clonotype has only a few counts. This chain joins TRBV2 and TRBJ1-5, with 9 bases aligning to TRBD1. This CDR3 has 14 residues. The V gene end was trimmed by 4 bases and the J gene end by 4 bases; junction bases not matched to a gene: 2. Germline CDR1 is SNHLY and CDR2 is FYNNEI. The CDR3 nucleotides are TGTGCCAGCAGTGGGGGGACAGGGAATCAGCCCCAGCATTTT. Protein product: CASSGGTGNQPQHF.

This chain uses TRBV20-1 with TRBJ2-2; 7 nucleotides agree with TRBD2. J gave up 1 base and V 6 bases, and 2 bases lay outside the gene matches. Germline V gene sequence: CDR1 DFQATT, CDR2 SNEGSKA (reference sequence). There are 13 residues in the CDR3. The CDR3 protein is CSAERENTGELFF. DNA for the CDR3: TGCAGTGCAGAGCGGGAGAACACCGGGGAGCTGTTTTTT.

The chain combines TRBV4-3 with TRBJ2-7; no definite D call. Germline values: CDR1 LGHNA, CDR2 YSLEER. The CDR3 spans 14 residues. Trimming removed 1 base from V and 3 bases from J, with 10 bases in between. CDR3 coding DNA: TGCGCCAGCAGCCAAGTTAGATCGGACTACGAGCAGTACTTC. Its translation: CASSQVRSDYEQYF.

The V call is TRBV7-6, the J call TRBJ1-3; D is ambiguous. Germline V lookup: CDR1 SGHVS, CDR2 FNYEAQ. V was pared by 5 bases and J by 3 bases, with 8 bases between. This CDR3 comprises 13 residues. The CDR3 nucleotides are TGTGCCAGCAGCCCCGACCTTGGAAACACCATATATTTT. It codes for CASSPDLGNTIYF.

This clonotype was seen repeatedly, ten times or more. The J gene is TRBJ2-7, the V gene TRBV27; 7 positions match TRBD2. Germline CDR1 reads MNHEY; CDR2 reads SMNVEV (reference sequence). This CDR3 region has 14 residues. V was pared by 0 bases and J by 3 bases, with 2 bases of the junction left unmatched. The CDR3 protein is CASSLSGRFYEQYF. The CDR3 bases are TGTGCCAGCAGTTTATCCGGGAGGTTCTACGAGCAGTACTTC.

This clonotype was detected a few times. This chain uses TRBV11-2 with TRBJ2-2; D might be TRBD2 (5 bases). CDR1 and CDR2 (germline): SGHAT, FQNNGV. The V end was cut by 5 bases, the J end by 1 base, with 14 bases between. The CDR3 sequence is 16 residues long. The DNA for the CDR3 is TGTGCCAGCAGCGGCTTTGGACTGAAGAACACCGGGGAGCTGTTTTTT. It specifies CASSGFGLKNTGELFF.

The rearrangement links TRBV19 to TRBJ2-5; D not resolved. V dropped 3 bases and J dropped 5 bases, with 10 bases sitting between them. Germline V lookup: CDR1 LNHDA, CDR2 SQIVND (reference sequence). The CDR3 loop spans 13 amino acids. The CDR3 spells CASSIPGWETQYF. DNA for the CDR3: TGTGCCAGTAGTATCCCGGGTTGGGAGACCCAGTACTTC.

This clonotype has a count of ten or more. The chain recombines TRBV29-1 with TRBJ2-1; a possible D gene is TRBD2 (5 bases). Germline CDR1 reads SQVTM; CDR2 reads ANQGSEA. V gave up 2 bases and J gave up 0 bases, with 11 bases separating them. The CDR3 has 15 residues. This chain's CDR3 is CSVERAEASYNEQFF. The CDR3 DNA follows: TGCAGCGTTGAAAGAGCGGAGGCCTCCTACAATGAGCAGTTCTTC.

In DNA, the CDR3 is TGTGCCAGCAGCCCCGGACAGGGAGAAGCTGGCTACACCTTC. Amino acid sequence: CASSPGQGEAGYTF. This sequence joins TRBV7-9 and TRBJ1-2; 8 bases are a match to TRBD1. CDR3 length: 14 amino acids. After removal of 5 bases from V and 7 bases from J, the junction contained 9 bases not matched to a gene. Germline V gene sequence: CDR1 SEHNR, CDR2 FQNEAQ (reference sequence).

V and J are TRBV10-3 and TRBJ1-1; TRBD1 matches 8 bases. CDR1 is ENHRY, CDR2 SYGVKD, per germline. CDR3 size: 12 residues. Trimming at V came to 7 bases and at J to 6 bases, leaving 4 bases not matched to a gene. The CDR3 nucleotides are TGTGCCATCAAGGGACAGGCCCCTGAAGCTTTCTTT. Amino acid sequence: CAIKGQAPEAFF.

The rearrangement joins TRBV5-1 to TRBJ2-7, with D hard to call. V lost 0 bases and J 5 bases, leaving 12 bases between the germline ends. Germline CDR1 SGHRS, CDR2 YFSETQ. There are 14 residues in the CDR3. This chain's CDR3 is CASSLDIITDEQYF. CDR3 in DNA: TGCGCCAGCAGCTTGGATATCATCACAGACGAGCAGTACTTC.

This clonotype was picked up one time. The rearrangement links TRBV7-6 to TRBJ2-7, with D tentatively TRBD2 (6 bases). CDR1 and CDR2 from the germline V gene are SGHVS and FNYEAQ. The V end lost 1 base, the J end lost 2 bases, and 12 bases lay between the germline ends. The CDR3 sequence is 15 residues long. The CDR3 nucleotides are TGTGCCAGCAGCTTAGGGGCGGGACTCCCCTACGAGCAGTACTTC. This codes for CASSLGAGLPYEQYF.

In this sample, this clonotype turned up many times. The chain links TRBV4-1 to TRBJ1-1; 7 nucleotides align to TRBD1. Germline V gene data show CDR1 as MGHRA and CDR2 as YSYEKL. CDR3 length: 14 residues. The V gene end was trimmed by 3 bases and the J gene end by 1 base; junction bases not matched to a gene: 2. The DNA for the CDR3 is TGCGCCAGCAGCCAGGGACAGACGAACACTGAAGCTTTCTTT. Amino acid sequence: CASSQGQTNTEAFF.

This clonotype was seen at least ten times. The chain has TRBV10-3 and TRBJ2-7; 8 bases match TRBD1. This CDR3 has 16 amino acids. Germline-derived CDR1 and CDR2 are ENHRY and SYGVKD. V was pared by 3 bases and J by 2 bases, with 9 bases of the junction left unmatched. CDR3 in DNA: TGTGCCATCAGTGACCCGCCCGGGACAGGTCCCTACGAGCAGTACTTC. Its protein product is CAISDPPGTGPYEQYF.

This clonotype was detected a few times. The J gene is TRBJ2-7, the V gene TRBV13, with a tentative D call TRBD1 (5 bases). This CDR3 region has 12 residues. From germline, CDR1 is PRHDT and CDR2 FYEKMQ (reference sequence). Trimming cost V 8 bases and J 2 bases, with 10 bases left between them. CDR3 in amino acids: CASATGTYEQYF. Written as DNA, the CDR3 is TGTGCCAGCGCAACAGGTACCTACGAGCAGTACTTC.